This is a list of T cell receptor beta chains from one sample in a study of graft-versus-host responses after intestinal transplantation. The assay was immunoSEQ multiplex PCR, and TCRdb's table has in-frame clones only and misses some. The table shows approximately 32,000 clones, with 90% to 95% occurring only once. Sequenced material: PBMCs, taken 16 days after intestinal transplant. These receptors came from a human patient who received an intestinal transplant, so some T cells may come from the graft donor. Both conserved end residues are part of each CDR3. Each record gives: D gene, V gene, J gene, clone size, CDR3 DNA, CDR3 protein. The D gene is left open where the match is weak. Clone size is stated in some rows and not others, as once, few, many or a class when expanded.

>-|TRBV6-6|TRBJ1-6|-
TGTGCCAGCACCAAGAAGTATAATTCACCCCTCCACTTT
CASTKKYNSPLHF
>-|TRBV5-6|TRBJ1-1|-
TGTGCCAGCAGCTCCTTGATAGAGGTCCCTGAAGCTTTCTTT
CASSSLIEVPEAFF
>TRBD1|TRBV5-6|TRBJ2-5|once
TGTGCCAGCAGCTCTATGCCAGGGGGCTCAGACTTC
CASSSMPGGSDF
>-|TRBV2|TRBJ1-5|-
TGTGCCAGCAGTGAAGCGTTACGGGATCAGCCCCAGCATTTT
CASSEALRDQPQHF
>TRBD2|TRBV27|TRBJ2-2|-
TGTGCCAGCAGGCCCAACCTATCGGCGGGAGGTCGGACCGGGGAGCTGTTTTTT
CASRPNLSAGGRTGELFF
>TRBD2|TRBV27|TRBJ2-7|-
TGTGCCAGCAGTCTTATAGCGGGAGGCGGCGAGCAGTACTTC
CASSLIAGGGEQYF
>-|TRBV9|TRBJ1-5|few
TGTGCCAGCAGCGTAGGGGGGGGCGGTCAGCCCCAGCATTTT
CASSVGGGGQPQHF
>TRBD1|TRBV5-1|TRBJ2-1|-
TGCGCCAGCAGCTTGGCAGGGGGTTATGAGCAGTTCTTC
CASSLAGGYEQFF
>-|TRBV27|TRBJ2-7|-
TGTGCCAGCGGGACGGCCCCCTACGAGCAGTACTTC
CASGTAPYEQYF
>-|TRBV6-5|TRBJ1-1|-
TGTGCCAGCGGTAGGGTATCCGAAACTTTCTTT
CASGRVSETFF
>TRBD1|TRBV5-1|TRBJ1-6|-
TGCGCCAGCAGCTCCACCGGGACAGGGAGTTCACCCCTCCACTTT
CASSSTGTGSSPLHF
>-|TRBV4-3|TRBJ2-7|-
TGCGCCAGCAGCCAATATCAGGACACAAGAGACGAGCAGTACTTC
CASSQYQDTRDEQYF
>-|TRBV10-3|TRBJ2-7|-
TGTGCCATTCAGGGGGGTGCTAACTACGAGCAGTACTTC
CAIQGGANYEQYF
>-|TRBV28|TRBJ2-5|once
TGTGCCAGCAGTTTGTCGGAGACCCAGTACTTC
CASSLSETQYF
>TRBD1|TRBV7-8|TRBJ1-2|-
TGTGCCAGCAGCTTGGGACAGTTAGCTAACTATGGCTACACCTTC
CASSLGQLANYGYTF
>-|TRBV27|TRBJ2-1|-
TGTGCCAGCAGTTTATACAATGAGCAGTTCTTC
CASSLYNEQFF
>-|TRBV27|TRBJ2-7|-
TGTGCCAGCAGTCCCGTAGTAGCAGCCTACGAGCAGTACTTC
CASSPVVAAYEQYF
>-|TRBV19|TRBJ2-7|-
TGTGCCAGTAGTACCATGGGGAGATTATCCCCCAACTACGAGCAGTACTTC
CASSTMGRLSPNYEQYF
>TRBD1|TRBV23-1|TRBJ1-1|-
TGCGCCAGCAGTCAATTTGACAGGGAGGGAGTAACAACTGAAGCTTTCTTT
CASSQFDREGVTTEAFF
>TRBD2|TRBV7-2|TRBJ2-7|-
TGTGCCAGCAGCTACGGGACTAGCGCCTCCTACGAGCAGTACTTC
CASSYGTSASYEQYF
>-|TRBV4-1|TRBJ2-7|-
TGCGCCAGCAGCACCTTTGGGAGCGGATCATCCTACGAGCAGTACTTC
CASSTFGSGSSYEQYF
>TRBD2|TRBV30|TRBJ2-5|-
TGTGCCTGGAGTGTACTGAGCGGGAGAGAGACCCAGTACTTC
CAWSVLSGRETQYF
>TRBD2|TRBV30|TRBJ2-1|-
TGTGCCTGGAACTGGGTGGCGGGAGGCAATGAGCAGTTCTTC
CAWNWVAGGNEQFF
>TRBD2|TRBV9|TRBJ2-1|-
TGTGCCAGCAGTGGAAGCGGGAGGGCCTACAATGAGCAGTTCTTC
CASSGSGRAYNEQFF
>TRBD1|TRBV4-3|TRBJ2-7|-
TGCGCCAGCAGCCACCAGACAGGGGCCAACTACGAGCAGTACTTC
CASSHQTGANYEQYF
>TRBD1|TRBV7-9|TRBJ2-5|-
TGTGCCAGCAGCCCCACAGGGGGCGCCGACTGGGAGACCCAGTACTTC
CASSPTGGADWETQYF
>TRBD2|TRBV4-1|TRBJ2-1|-
TGCGCCAGCAGCCCTAGCGGAGAGTCCTACAATGAGCAGTTCTTC
CASSPSGESYNEQFF
>-|TRBV28|TRBJ1-4|-
TGTGCCAGCAGTCCTCGAACAGCCGGGGATGAAAAACTGTTTTTT
CASSPRTAGDEKLFF
>TRBD2|TRBV10-3|TRBJ2-1|-
TGTGCCATCAGTGAGCCCTCCCAGCGGGGGGTATACAATGAGCAGTTCTTC
CAISEPSQRGVYNEQFF
>-|TRBV7-2|TRBJ1-2|-
TGTGCCAGCACAACGCCAACAGGGCGCGGGTATGGCTACACCTTC
CASTTPTGRGYGYTF
>-|TRBV29-1|TRBJ2-3|-
TGCAGCGGGACGCCTGGGGGATCCACAGATACGCAGTATTTT
CSGTPGGSTDTQYF
>-|TRBV6-5|TRBJ1-3|-
TGTGCCAGTGGGGAATATAGCTCTGGAAACACCATATATTTT
CASGEYSSGNTIYF
>TRBD2|TRBV19|TRBJ2-7|-
TGTGCCAGTAGTCCGGAGGGACTAGCGGGATACGAGCAGTACTTC
CASSPEGLAGYEQYF
>-|TRBV28|TRBJ1-6|-
TGTGCCAGCAGTTTATCCGAGGCGTCGTCTTCACCCCTCCACTTT
CASSLSEASSSPLHF
>-|TRBV4-3|TRBJ2-2|once
TGCGCCAGCAGCCAAGCCATGGGGGGGGAGCTGTTTTTT
CASSQAMGGELFF
>-|TRBV5-4|TRBJ2-7|once
TGTGCCAGCAGCTATGAGGGACCTTACGAGCAGTACTTC
CASSYEGPYEQYF
>-|TRBV6-6|TRBJ1-2|-
TGTGCCAGCACCGAAGGCAGCGGGGACTATGGCCACACCTTC
CASTEGSGDYGHTF
>-|TRBV28|TRBJ2-5|-
TGTGCCAGCAGTTCCTACAGGGGGGGCGGGGAGACCCAGTACTTC
CASSSYRGGGETQYF
>TRBD1|TRBV6-5|TRBJ1-4|-
TGTGCCAGCAGTTATGACAGGGCGGCTAATGAAAAACTGTTTTTT
CASSYDRAANEKLFF
>TRBD1|TRBV15|TRBJ2-6|-
TGTGCCACCAGCAGAGGGCTTCTCAGGGGGCAGAACTCTGGGGCCAACGTCCTGACTTTC
CATSRGLLRGQNSGANVLTF
>TRBD2|TRBV5-3|TRBJ2-7|-
TGTGCCAGAAGCTCAGCCCCCACGGGCGGGAGGATCCACGAGCAGTACTTC
CARSSAPTGGRIHEQYF
>TRBD1|TRBV2|TRBJ2-5|-
TGTGCCAGCAGTTCCCTTGAGGGACAGGGAAAGACCCAGTACTTC
CASSSLEGQGKTQYF
>-|TRBV21-1|TRBJ1-6|-
TGTGCCAGCAGATACAACTTAGCTACACATCATCATAATTCACCCCTCCACTTT
CASRYNLATHHHNSPLHF
>-|TRBV7-9|TRBJ2-1|-
TGTGCCAGCCTCAGGGCCTACAATGAGCAGTTCTTC
CASLRAYNEQFF
>-|TRBV9|TRBJ2-2|-
TGTGCCAGCAGCGTAGGCCTTGACACCGGGGAGCTGTTTTTT
CASSVGLDTGELFF
>-|TRBV6-5|TRBJ1-4|-
TGTGCCAGCAGTTACTCGTGGCAGCGTACTAATGAAAAACTGTTTTTT
CASSYSWQRTNEKLFF
>TRBD2|TRBV4-1|TRBJ2-7|once
TGCGCCAGCAGCCAAGAGGCGAGTAGCGGGAGGCTCCACGAGCAGTACTTC
CASSQEASSGRLHEQYF
>-|TRBV19|TRBJ2-1|-
TGTGCCAACCCGGGACTCCCAGTCTACAATGAGCAGTTCTTC
CANPGLPVYNEQFF
>-|TRBV28|TRBJ1-1|-
TGTGCCAGCAGTAGGGGGAGCACTGAAGCTTTCTTT
CASSRGSTEAFF
>-|TRBV19|TRBJ2-7|-
TGTGCCAGTAGTATAGGTTCCGGTTGGCTTCGCGAGCAGTACTTC
CASSIGSGWLREQYF
>-|TRBV27|TRBJ2-2|-
TGTGCCAGCAGTTTAATTCGGTTTGGGACGGTGAACACCGGGGAGCTGTTTTTT
CASSLIRFGTVNTGELFF
>-|TRBV6-5|TRBJ2-1|-
TGTGCCAGCAGTGAGGGTAGCGGCTACAATGAGCAGTTCTTC
CASSEGSGYNEQFF
>-|TRBV30|TRBJ2-2|-
TGTGCCTGGAGTGTAGGGGTCACCGGGGAGCTGTTTTTT
CAWSVGVTGELFF
>-|TRBV18|TRBJ1-1|-
TGTGCCAGCTCACCGGAAGGGAACACTGAAGCTTTCTTT
CASSPEGNTEAFF
>-|TRBV28|TRBJ2-5|-
TGTGCCAGCAGTGACCCGAAGGGATCGGAGGAGACCCAGTACTTC
CASSDPKGSEETQYF